This paragraph covers one T cell receptor (beta chain) sequence. The source of the sample is a study of control samples from healthy donors and cancer patients. Trimming at V came to 3 bases and at J to 1 base, leaving 6 bases not matched to a gene. Germline V lookup: CDR1 SGHDT, CDR2 YYEEEE. This CDR3 is 16 amino acids long. The table came from immunoSEQ multiplex PCR; TCRdb's copy has only in-frame clones and leaves some out. The sample lists some 97,000 clones, over 75% occurring once. This chain connects TRBV5-6 to TRBJ1-5, with 8 bases identical to TRBD1. Sequencing was done on a sample of blood. This TCR came from a woman aged 45-65 years in good health. The CDR3 loop reads CASSYLDRGSNQPQHF. The CDR3 DNA reads as TGTGCCAGCAGCTATCTTGACAGGGGAAGCAATCAGCCCCAGCATTTT.